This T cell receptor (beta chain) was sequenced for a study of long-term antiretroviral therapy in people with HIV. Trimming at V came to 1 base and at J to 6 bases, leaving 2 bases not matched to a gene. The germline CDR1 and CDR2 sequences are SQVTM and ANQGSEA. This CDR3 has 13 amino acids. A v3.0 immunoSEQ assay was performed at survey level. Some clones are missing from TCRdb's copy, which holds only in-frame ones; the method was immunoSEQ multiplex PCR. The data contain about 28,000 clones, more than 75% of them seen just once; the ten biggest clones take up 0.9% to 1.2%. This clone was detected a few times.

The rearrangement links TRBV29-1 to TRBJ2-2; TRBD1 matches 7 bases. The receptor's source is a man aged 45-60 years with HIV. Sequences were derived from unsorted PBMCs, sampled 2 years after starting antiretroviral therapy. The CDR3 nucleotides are TGCAGCGTTGAAGCAGGGACAGCCGGGGAGCTGTTTTTT. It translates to CSVEAGTAGELFF.